These T cell receptor beta chains were read from a single sample in a study of T cell responses to AZD1222 COVID-19 vaccine. TCRdb's copy holds only in-frame clones and misses some; the assay was immunoSEQ multiplex PCR. This table holds 45,000 to 70,000 clones, about 90% found once. The sequencing used peripheral blood, collected on day 0 of AZD1222 vaccination. Source of these receptors: an adult in good health. Each CDR3 is given with its conserved first and last residue. Clone size is not always given. Where it is, it says once, few, many or a class for expanded clones.

abundance | j_gene | v_gene | CDR3aa
- | TRBJ2-2 | TRBV7-2 | CASSLARPPGELFF
- | TRBJ1-1 | TRBV2 | CASRETGRGAEAFF
few | TRBJ1-6 | TRBV6-1 | CASSETGIRSPLHF
- | TRBJ1-3 | TRBV28 | CASITYRAAGNTIYF
- | TRBJ2-2 | TRBV4-1 | CASSFTTWGGELFF
- | TRBJ2-1 | TRBV6-5 | CASSLGQGFDNEQFF
once | TRBJ1-1 | TRBV3-1/TRBV3-2 | CASGGTNEAFF
- | TRBJ2-1 | TRBV19 | CASSHGTSGRAINEQFF
- | TRBJ2-1 | TRBV6-1 | CASSELAGDPYNEQFF
- | TRBJ1-2 | TRBV19 | CASRVSIRTGFGGYTF
- | TRBJ2-3 | TRBV6-1 | CASRIAGEGTDTQYF
- | TRBJ1-5 | TRBV7-9 | CASSSSENQPQHF
- | TRBJ2-5 | TRBV11-1 | CASSRGTTLEETQYF
- | TRBJ1-3 | TRBV5-1 | CASSLGGQYANTIYF
- | TRBJ2-1 | TRBV24-1 | CATSDPLSSSYNEQFF
- | TRBJ2-1 | TRBV19 | CASSSLWASSYNEQFF
- | TRBJ2-5 | TRBV4-2 | CASSQDWGGRDRETQYF
- | TRBJ1-2 | TRBV2 | CASSDWDGYTF
- | TRBJ2-4 | TRBV7-2 | CASSPGSNQYF
- | TRBJ1-5 | TRBV10-3 | CAAGRGDNQPQHF
once | TRBJ2-1 | TRBV28 | CASSRTDRQQFF
- | TRBJ1-2 | TRBV30 | CAWVLDSNYGYTF
- | TRBJ1-2 | TRBV30 | CAWSGDGDYGYTF
once | TRBJ1-1 | TRBV19 | CASSRTGEAEAFF
- | TRBJ1-5 | TRBV18 | CASSSGDRGNQPQHF
- | TRBJ1-1 | TRBV11-3 | CASSLAVYTEAFF
- | TRBJ2-7 | TRBV24-1 | CATSAPGVEQYF
- | TRBJ2-1 | TRBV7-9 | CASLFGQAQFF
- | TRBJ2-7 | TRBV3-1/TRBV3-2 | CASSQPGAGYYEQYF
- | TRBJ2-1 | TRBV5-1 | CASSVTSGRLGEQFF
- | TRBJ2-1 | TRBV19 | CASSIPGNEQFF
- | TRBJ1-4 | TRBV4-2 | CASSQDGTGNEKLFF
- | TRBJ1-1 | TRBV6-5 | CASSYGQGALTEAFF
- | TRBJ2-1 | TRBV6-4 | CASSRLADSTYNEQFF
- | TRBJ2-5 | TRBV3-1/TRBV3-2 | CASSREGETQYF
- | TRBJ2-2 | TRBV28 | CASSFRGRKRITGELFF
once | TRBJ1-1 | TRBV4-3 | CASSQVPGQSLPNTEAFF
- | TRBJ1-4 | TRBV19 | CASSIGISEKLFF
- | TRBJ1-6 | TRBV27 | CASSLLNSPLHF
- | TRBJ2-3 | TRBV18 | CASSPPNGGDTDTQYF
- | TRBJ2-7 | TRBV19 | CASSIQGFDLGRTAEQYF
- | TRBJ2-1 | TRBV28 | CASSFGSPNEQFF
- | TRBJ2-7 | TRBV10-3 | CAISEESSYEQYF
- | TRBJ2-7 | TRBV29-1 | CSVETPWGRGYEQYF
- | TRBJ2-5 | TRBV6-6 | CASSYQGGPETQYF
- | TRBJ1-1 | TRBV28 | CASKGGTNTEAFF
- | TRBJ2-7 | TRBV19 | CASSIAGVEQYF
- | TRBJ2-6 | TRBV30 | CAGTGSSGANVLTF
- | TRBJ2-1 | TRBV5-1 | CASSSSGETYNEQFF
- | TRBJ2-7 | TRBV4-3 | CASSQDTRVPEQYF
- | TRBJ2-2 | TRBV5-6 | CASSALAGARTGELFF
- | TRBJ1-3 | TRBV7-8 | CASSPAGNTIYF
- | TRBJ1-2 | TRBV6-5 | CASTTTGTRNYGYTF
- | TRBJ2-7 | TRBV5-1 | CASSSTLAGGSYEQYF
once | TRBJ1-2 | TRBV7-9 | CASSPNLHYGYTF
- | TRBJ2-1 | TRBV6-6 | CASSPGTRNYEQFF
- | TRBJ2-1 | TRBV27 | CASSPQGGAEQFF
- | TRBJ2-3 | TRBV30 | CAWSLQRRGRVDTQYF
- | TRBJ2-2 | TRBV19 | CASSGRRSGTYTGELFF
- | TRBJ1-2 | TRBV5-6 | CASSSWARGPGGYTF